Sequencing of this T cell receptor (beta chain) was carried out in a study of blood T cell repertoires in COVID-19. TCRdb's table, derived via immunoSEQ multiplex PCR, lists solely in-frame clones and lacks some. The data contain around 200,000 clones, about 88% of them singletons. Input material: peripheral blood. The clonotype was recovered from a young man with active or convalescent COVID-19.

In DNA form, the CDR3 reads TGCGCCAGCAGTGGTGTAACAGGGGACACTGAAGCTTTCTTT. This sequence encodes CASSGVTGDTEAFF. The chain links TRBV10-1 to TRBJ1-1; 7 nucleotides agree with TRBD1. CDR3 length equals 14 residues. Germline V gene sequence: CDR1 WNHNN, CDR2 SYGVQD (reference sequence). With 4 bases clipped from V and 3 bases from J, the junction kept 5 bases outside the gene matches.